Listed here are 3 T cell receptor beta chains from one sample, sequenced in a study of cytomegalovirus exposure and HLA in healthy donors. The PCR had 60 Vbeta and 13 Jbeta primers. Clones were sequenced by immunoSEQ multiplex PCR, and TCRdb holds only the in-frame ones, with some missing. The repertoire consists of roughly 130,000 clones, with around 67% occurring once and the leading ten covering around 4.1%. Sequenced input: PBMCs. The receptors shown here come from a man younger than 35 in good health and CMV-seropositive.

Written as DNA, the CDR3 is TGTGCCAGCAGCCAAGAGCGGGGGGAATACACCGGGGAGCTGTTTTTT. Protein sequence: CASSQERGEYTGELFF. The chain carries TRBV4-2 and TRBJ2-2; 8 nucleotides line up with TRBD2. The V gene's germline CDR1 is LGHNA and CDR2 YNFKEQ. Trimming removed 0 bases from V and 3 bases from J; junction bases left unmatched: 3. The CDR3 is 16 amino acids.

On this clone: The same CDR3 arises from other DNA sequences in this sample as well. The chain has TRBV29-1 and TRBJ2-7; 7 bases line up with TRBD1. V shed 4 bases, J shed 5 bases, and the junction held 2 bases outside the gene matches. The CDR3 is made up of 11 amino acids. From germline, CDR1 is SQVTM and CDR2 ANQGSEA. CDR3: CSVGQGNEQYF. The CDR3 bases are TGCAGCGTTGGACAGGGAAACGAGCAGTACTTC.

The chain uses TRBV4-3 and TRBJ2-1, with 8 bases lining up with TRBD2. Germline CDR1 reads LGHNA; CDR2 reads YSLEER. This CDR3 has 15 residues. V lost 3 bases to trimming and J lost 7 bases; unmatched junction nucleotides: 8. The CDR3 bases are TGCGCCAGCAGCCAGACGCTAGCGGGCTTAAATGAGCAGTTCTTC. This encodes CASSQTLAGLNEQFF.